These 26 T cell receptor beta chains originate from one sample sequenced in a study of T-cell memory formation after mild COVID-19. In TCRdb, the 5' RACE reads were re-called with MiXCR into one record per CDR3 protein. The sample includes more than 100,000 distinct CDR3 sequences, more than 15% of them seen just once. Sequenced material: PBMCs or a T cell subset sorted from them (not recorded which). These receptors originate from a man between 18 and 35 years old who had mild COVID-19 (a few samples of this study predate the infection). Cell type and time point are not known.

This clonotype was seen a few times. The CDR3 reads CASRWGANTGELFF. CDR3 nucleotides: TGCGCCAGCAGGTGGGGGGCGAACACCGGGGAGCTGTTTTTT. V is TRBV4-3 and J is TRBJ2-2, with a tentative D call TRBD2 (6 bases). This CDR3 contains 14 residues. The V gene lost 6 bases and the J gene lost 0 bases, with 8 bases spanning the gap. Germline CDR1 LGHNA, CDR2 YSLEER.

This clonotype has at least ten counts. CDR3 sequence (DNA): TGCAGTGCTAGGACAGCTGCCTACGAGCAGTACTTC. Translation gives CSARTAAYEQYF. The chain employs TRBV20-1 and TRBJ2-7, with D perhaps TRBD1 (5 bases). Per germline, CDR1 DFQATT and CDR2 SNEGSKA (reference sequence). This CDR3 has 12 residues. V dropped 3 bases and J dropped 2 bases, with 8 bases sitting between them.

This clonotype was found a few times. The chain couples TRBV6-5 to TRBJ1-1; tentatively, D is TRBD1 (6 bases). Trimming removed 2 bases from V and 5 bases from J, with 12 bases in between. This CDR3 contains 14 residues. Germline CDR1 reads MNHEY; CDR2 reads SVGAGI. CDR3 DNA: TGTGCCAGCAGTTACGGGGGGGGCAGTACTGAAGCTTTCTTT. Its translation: CASSYGGGSTEAFF.

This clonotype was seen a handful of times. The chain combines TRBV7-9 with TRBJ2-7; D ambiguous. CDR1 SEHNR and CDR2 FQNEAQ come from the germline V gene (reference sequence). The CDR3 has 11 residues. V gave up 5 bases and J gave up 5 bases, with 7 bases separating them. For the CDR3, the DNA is TGTGCCAGCAGCAAAAGTAACGAGCAGTACTTC. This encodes CASSKSNEQYF. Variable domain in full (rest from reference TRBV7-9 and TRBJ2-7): DTGVSQNPRHKITKRGQNVTFRCDPISEHNRLYWYRQTLGQGPEFLTYFQNEAQLEKSRLLSDRFSAERPKGSFSTLEIQRTEQGDSAMYLCASSKSNEQYFGPGTRLTVT.

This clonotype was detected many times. The CDR3 DNA is TGCAGTGCTAGTATCAGGGCCACAGATACGCAGTATTTT. Protein: CSASIRATDTQYF. The rearrangement links TRBV20-1 to TRBJ2-3, with D perhaps matching TRBD1 (5 bases). This CDR3 comprises 13 residues. Per germline, CDR1 DFQATT and CDR2 SNEGSKA (reference sequence). V lost 3 bases to trimming and J lost 2 bases, with 9 bases between them.

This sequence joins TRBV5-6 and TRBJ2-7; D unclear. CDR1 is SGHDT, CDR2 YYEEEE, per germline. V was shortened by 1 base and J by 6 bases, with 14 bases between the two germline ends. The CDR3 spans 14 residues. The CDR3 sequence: CASSLRVSYSEQYV. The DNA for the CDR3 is TGTGCCAGCAGCTTGCGAGTTAGCTACAGCGAGCAGTACGTC.

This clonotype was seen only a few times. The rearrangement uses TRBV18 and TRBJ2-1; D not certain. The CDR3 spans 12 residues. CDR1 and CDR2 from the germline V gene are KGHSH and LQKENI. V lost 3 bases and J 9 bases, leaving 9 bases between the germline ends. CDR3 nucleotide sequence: TGTGCCAGCTCACCTAAGCTAACTGAGCAGTTCTTC. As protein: CASSPKLTEQFF.

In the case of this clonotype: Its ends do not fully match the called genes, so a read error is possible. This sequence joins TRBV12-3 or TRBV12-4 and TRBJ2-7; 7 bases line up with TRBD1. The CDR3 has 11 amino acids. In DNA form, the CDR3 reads TGTGCCAGCAGTTACAGGGGCCGGACAGAGTTC. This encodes CASSYRGRTEF.

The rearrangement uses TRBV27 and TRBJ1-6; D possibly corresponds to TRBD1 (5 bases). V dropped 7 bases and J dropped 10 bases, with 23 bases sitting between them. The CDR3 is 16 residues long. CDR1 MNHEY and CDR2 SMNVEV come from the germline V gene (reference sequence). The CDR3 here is CASNLPYPGEASPLHF. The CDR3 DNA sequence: TGTGCCAGCAACTTACCATACCCGGGGGAGGCATCACCCCTCCACTTT.

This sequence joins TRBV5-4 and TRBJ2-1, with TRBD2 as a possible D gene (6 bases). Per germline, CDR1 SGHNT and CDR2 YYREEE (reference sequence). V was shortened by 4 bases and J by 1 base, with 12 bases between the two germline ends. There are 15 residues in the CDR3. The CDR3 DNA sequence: TGTGCCAGCAGCACTAGCCCTCCTTCCTACAATGAGCAGTTCTTC. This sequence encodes CASSTSPPSYNEQFF.

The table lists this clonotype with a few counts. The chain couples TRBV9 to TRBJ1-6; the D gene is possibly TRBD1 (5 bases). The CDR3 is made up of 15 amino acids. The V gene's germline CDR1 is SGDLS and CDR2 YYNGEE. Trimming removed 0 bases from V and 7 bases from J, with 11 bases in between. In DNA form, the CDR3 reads TGTGCCAGCAGCGTAGAGGGGAGACCCAATTCACCCCTCCACTTT. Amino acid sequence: CASSVEGRPNSPLHF.

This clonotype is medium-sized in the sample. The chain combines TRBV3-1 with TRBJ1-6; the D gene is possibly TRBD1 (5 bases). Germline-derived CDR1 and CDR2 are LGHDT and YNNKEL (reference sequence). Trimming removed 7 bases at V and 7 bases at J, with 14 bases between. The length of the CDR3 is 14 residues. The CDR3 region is CASTPGRGNSPLHF. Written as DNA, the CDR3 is TGTGCCAGCACCCCGGGACGGGGGAATTCACCCCTCCACTTT.

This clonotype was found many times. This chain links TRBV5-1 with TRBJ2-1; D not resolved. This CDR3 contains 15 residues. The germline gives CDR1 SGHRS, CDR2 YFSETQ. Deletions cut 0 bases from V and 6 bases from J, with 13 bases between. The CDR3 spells CASSLEVLTANEQFF. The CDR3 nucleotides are TGCGCCAGCAGCTTGGAGGTATTGACGGCCAATGAGCAGTTCTTC.

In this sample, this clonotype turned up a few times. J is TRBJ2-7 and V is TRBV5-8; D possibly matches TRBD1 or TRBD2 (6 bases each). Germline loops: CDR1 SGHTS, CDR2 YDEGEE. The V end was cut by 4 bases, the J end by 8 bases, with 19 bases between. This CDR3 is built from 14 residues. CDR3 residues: CASSPGGQVAQQYF. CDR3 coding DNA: TGTGCCAGCAGCCCCGGGGGACAAGTGGCGCAGCAGTACTTC.

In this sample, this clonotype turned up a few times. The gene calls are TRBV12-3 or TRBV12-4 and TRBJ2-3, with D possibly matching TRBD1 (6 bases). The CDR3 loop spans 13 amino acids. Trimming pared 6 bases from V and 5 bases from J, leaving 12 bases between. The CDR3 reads CASRYGTRDTQYF. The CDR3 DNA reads TGTGCCAGCAGATACGGGACAAGAGATACGCAGTATTTT.

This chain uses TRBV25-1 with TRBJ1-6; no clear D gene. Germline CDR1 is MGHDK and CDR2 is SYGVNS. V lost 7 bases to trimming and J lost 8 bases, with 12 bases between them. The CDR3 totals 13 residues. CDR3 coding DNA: TGTGCCAGCAAGGAGGGTCGGCATTCACCCCTCCACTTT. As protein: CASKEGRHSPLHF.

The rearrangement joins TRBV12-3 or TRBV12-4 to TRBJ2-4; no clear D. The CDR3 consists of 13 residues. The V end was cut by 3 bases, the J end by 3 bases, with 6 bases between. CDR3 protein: CASSFVSKNIQYF. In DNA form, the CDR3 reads TGTGCCAGCAGTTTTGTTAGCAAAAACATTCAGTACTTC.

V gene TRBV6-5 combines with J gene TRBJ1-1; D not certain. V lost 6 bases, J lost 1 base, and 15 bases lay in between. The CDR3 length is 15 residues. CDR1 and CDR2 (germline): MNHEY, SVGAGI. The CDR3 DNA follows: TGTGCCAGCAGCCGACGAAGCGTCGGGAACACTGAAGCTTTCTTT. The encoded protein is CASSRRSVGNTEAFF.

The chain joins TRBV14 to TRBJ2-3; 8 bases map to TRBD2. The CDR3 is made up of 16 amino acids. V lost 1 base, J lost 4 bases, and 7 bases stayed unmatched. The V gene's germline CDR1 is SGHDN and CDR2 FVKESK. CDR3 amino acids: CASSQGARGVSDTQYF. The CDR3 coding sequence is TGTGCCAGCAGCCAAGGCGCGCGGGGGGTCTCAGATACGCAGTATTTT.

The CDR3 bases are TGCGCCAGCAGCCGGGGACTAGTAGGCCGCGGCGAGCAGTTCTTC. It yields the protein CASSRGLVGRGEQFF. J is TRBJ2-1 and V is TRBV5-1, with 8 bases lining up with TRBD2. The CDR3 runs to 15 residues. The germline V gene has CDR1 SGHRS and CDR2 YFSETQ. V lost 4 bases and J lost 10; bases outside the gene matches: 13. Using reference TRBV5-1 and TRBJ2-1 for the parts outside the CDR3, the full variable domain is KAGVTQTPRYLIKTRGQQVTLSCSPISGHRSVSWYQQTPGQGLQFLFEYFSETQRNKGNFPGRFSGRQFSNSRSEMNVSTLELGDSALYLCASSRGLVGRGEQFFGPGTRLTVL.

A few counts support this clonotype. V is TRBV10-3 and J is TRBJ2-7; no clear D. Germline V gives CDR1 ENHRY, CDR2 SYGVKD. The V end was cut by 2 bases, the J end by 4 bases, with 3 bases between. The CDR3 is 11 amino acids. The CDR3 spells CAISEGYEQYF. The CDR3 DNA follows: TGTGCCATCAGTGAGGGGTACGAGCAGTACTTC.

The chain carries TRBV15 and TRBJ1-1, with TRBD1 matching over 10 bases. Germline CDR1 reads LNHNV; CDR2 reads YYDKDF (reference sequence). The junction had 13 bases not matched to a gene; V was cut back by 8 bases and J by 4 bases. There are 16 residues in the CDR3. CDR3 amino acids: CATAPWGDRGGTEAFF. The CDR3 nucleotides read TGTGCCACCGCCCCTTGGGGGGACAGGGGAGGCACTGAAGCTTTCTTT.

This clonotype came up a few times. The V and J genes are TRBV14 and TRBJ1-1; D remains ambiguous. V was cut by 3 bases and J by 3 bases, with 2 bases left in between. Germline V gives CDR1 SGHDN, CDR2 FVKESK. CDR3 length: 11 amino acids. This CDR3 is CASSQHTEAFF. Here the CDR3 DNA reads TGTGCCAGCAGCCAGCACACTGAAGCTTTCTTT.

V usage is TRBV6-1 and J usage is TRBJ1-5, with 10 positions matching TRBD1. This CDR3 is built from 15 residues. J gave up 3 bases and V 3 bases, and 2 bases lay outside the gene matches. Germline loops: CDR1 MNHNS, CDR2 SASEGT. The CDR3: CASSETGGYNQPQHF. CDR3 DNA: TGTGCCAGCAGTGAGACAGGGGGCTACAATCAGCCCCAGCATTTT.

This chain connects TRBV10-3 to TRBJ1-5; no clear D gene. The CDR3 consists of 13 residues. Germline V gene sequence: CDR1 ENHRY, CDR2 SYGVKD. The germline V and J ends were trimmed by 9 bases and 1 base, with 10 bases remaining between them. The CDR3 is CAIRQDSNQPQHF. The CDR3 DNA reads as TGTGCCATAAGACAAGACAGCAATCAGCCCCAGCATTTT.

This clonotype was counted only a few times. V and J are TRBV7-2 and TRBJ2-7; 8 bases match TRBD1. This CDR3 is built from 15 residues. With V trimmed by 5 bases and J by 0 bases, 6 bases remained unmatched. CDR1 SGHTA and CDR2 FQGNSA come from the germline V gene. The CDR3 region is CASSAGQGTSYEQYF. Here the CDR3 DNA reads TGTGCCAGCAGCGCCGGACAGGGTACCTCCTACGAGCAGTACTTC.